This TCR beta chain was sequenced during a study of post-analysis software for immune sequencing data. Study-wide findings and caveats: Clustering by F measure revealed strong co-clustering among samples prepared together in one batch. Patients had higher frequencies than controls of five TRBV segments, including TRBV5-6, TRBV5-1 and TRBV20-1.

V was trimmed by 0 bases and J by 2 bases, leaving 17 bases between them. The CDR3 totals 16 residues. The germline V gene encodes CDR1 DFQATT and CDR2 SNEGSKA (reference sequence). Details on this clonotype: Its antigen is still unknown.

Researchers reported that TCR beta cDNA libraries carried unique molecular identifiers. TCRdb recomputed calls from the PCR reads with MiXCR, one row per CDR3 protein. The sample lists about 770,000 distinct CDR3 sequences, approximately 44% occurring once. This chain uses TRBV20-1 with TRBJ2-7; D call uncertain. The clonotype originates from a girl aged 5 to 17 with multiple sclerosis. The sample comprised blood. The DNA for the CDR3 is TGCAGTGCTAGAGATTATGAAGGAGACAACCCCTACGAGCAGTACTTC. This gives the protein CSARDYEGDNPYEQYF.